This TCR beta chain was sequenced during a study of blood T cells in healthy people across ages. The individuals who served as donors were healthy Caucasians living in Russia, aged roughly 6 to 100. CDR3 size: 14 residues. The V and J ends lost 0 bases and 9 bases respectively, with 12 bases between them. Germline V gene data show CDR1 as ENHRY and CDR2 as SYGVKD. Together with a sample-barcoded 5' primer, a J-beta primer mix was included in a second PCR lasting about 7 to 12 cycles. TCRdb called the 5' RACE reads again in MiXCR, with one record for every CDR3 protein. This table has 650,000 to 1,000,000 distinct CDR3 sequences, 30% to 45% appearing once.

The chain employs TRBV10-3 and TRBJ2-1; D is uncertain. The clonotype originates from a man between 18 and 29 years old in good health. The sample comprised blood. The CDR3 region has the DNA TGTGCCATCAGTGAGTCGAATGGTTATGGTGAGCAGTTCTTC. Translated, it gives CAISESNGYGEQFF.